The 21 T cell receptor beta chains listed next were all sequenced from one sample in a study of shared clonotypes between healthy human individuals. Using immunoSEQ multiplex PCR, the repertoire was profiled, and TCRdb retains in-frame clones only, with some absent. The data show about 2.3 million clones, approximately 95% seen once. Material for sequencing was naive CD4+ T cells from PBMCs. Subset of the sample: CD45RA+ positively selected. These receptor sequences come from a man younger than 30 in good health. Some clones in this sample may be carry-over from other donors' samples.

The V and J genes are TRBV5-6 and TRBJ2-1, with 8 bases fitting TRBD2. The CDR3 extends over 15 amino acids. Trimming removed 2 bases from V and 7 bases from J; junction bases left unmatched: 8. CDR1 and CDR2 from the germline V gene are SGHDT and YYEEEE. The CDR3, as DNA: TGTGCCAGCAGCTTTAAGCGGGAGATTTGGAATGAGCAGTTCTTC. Its translation is CASSFKREIWNEQFF.

The chain joins TRBV2 to TRBJ1-1; 7 bases are a match to TRBD1. CDR1 SNHLY and CDR2 FYNNEI come from the germline V gene. The CDR3 loop spans 14 amino acids. V gave up 7 bases and J gave up 2 bases; unmatched junction bases: 7. The CDR3 DNA is TGTGCCAGCACTTGGGACAGATCTAACACTGAAGCTTTCTTT. This gives the protein CASTWDRSNTEAFF.

The chain uses TRBV9 and TRBJ2-7, with D hard to call. The CDR3 loop spans 13 amino acids. V lost 1 base, J lost 3 bases, and 8 bases lay in between. CDR1 is SGDLS, CDR2 YYNGEE, per germline. CDR3 amino acids: CASSVMPDYEQYF. CDR3 in DNA: TGTGCCAGCAGCGTAATGCCGGACTACGAGCAGTACTTC.

The rearrangement links TRBV7-9 to TRBJ1-5; 7 bases match TRBD1. Per germline, CDR1 SEHNR and CDR2 FQNEAQ (reference sequence). The CDR3 contains 15 residues. V lost 5 bases, J lost 4 bases, and 8 bases stayed unmatched. CDR3: CASSPRGRGNQPQHF. CDR3 coding DNA: TGTGCCAGCAGCCCCAGGGGGAGAGGAAATCAGCCCCAGCATTTT.

In its sample, this clone was seen a few times. The V and J genes are TRBV7-9 and TRBJ2-3; 10 bases agree with TRBD2. The CDR3 covers 16 residues. The V gene's germline CDR1 is SEHNR and CDR2 FQNEAQ (reference sequence). V lost 1 base, J lost 4 bases, and 5 bases stayed unmatched. DNA for the CDR3: TGTGCCAGCAGCTTAGGAATAGCGGGAGGAGCAGATACGCAGTATTTT. As protein: CASSLGIAGGADTQYF.

V gene TRBV19 combines with J gene TRBJ2-2; D is undetermined. This CDR3 has 14 amino acids. Germline CDR1 and CDR2: LNHDA and SQIVND (reference sequence). Trimming cost V 6 bases and J 0 bases, with 8 bases left between them. The DNA for the CDR3 is TGTGCCAGTAGCAGGAAAGCGAACACCGGGGAGCTGTTTTTT. It is translated as CASSRKANTGELFF.

The rearrangement links TRBV7-9 to TRBJ2-2; 9 nucleotides align to TRBD2. Unmatched junction bases numbered 11, after V lost 1 base and J lost 5 bases. CDR1 is SEHNR, CDR2 FQNEAQ, per germline (reference sequence). The CDR3 consists of 18 residues. CDR3 coding DNA: TGTGCCAGCAGCTTAGGGTTAGCGGGAGCCCGGGGGACCGGGGAGCTGTTTTTT. Translated, it gives CASSLGLAGARGTGELFF.

The V gene is TRBV7-9, the J gene TRBJ1-1; 7 bases line up with TRBD1. Trimming cost V 1 base and J 0 bases; bases outside gene matches: 8. The germline V gene has CDR1 SEHNR and CDR2 FQNEAQ (reference sequence). The CDR3 spans 17 residues. The CDR3 bases are TGTGCCAGCAGCTTAGAAACACCGGGACAGATGAACACTGAAGCTTTCTTT. Amino acid sequence: CASSLETPGQMNTEAFF.

The chain carries TRBV7-8 and TRBJ2-1; D is unclear. CDR1 is SGHVS and CDR2 is FQNEAQ in the germline V gene. V was shortened by 2 bases and J by 2 bases, with 10 bases between the two germline ends. This CDR3 spans 15 amino acids. CDR3 nucleotide sequence: TGTGCCAGCAGCTTAAGAGACTTCACCTACAATGAGCAGTTCTTC. Translation: CASSLRDFTYNEQFF.

The genes are TRBV6-5 and TRBJ2-1; 8 nucleotides match TRBD1. This CDR3 has 15 residues. Germline V gene data show CDR1 as MNHEY and CDR2 as SVGAGI. The V and J ends lost 6 bases and 2 bases, in that order; junction bases with no gene match: 6. The CDR3 reads CASSWLQGAYNEQFF. The CDR3 DNA reads as TGTGCCAGCAGCTGGTTACAGGGGGCCTACAATGAGCAGTTCTTC.

The rearrangement uses TRBV7-9 and TRBJ2-1; D may be TRBD2 (5 bases). The germline V gene has CDR1 SEHNR and CDR2 FQNEAQ (reference sequence). The CDR3 totals 16 residues. Trimming removed 3 bases at V and 4 bases at J, with 16 bases between. The CDR3 spells CASSFEAGPLYNEQFF. Written as DNA, the CDR3 is TGTGCCAGCAGCTTCGAGGCGGGCCCCCTTTACAATGAGCAGTTCTTC.

This chain links TRBV7-6 with TRBJ2-1, with TRBD1 identical over 7 bases. J gave up 1 base and V 1 base, and 1 base lay outside the gene matches. Germline CDR1 is SGHVS and CDR2 is FNYEAQ. The CDR3 covers 15 residues. CDR3 DNA: TGTGCCAGCAGCTTAGGGGGACAGTCCTACAATGAGCAGTTCTTC. This encodes CASSLGGQSYNEQFF.

A remark on this clone: The same CDR3 arises from other DNA sequences in this sample as well. V gene TRBV11-3 combines with J gene TRBJ1-1; TRBD1 agrees at 9 bases. In germline, CDR1 is SGHNT, CDR2 YENEEA. V lost 5 bases to trimming and J lost 5 bases; unmatched junction nucleotides: 3. The CDR3 totals 13 residues. DNA for the CDR3: TGTGCCAGCAGCCTCGGGACAGGGACTGAAGCTTTCTTT. It encodes CASSLGTGTEAFF.

V gene TRBV5-5 combines with J gene TRBJ1-1, with no clear D. Germline values: CDR1 SGHKS, CDR2 YYEKEE (reference sequence). Trimming pared 2 bases from V and 1 base from J, leaving 9 bases between. The CDR3 is 14 residues long. In DNA, the CDR3 is TGTGCCAGCAGCTTCCGGACGGAGAACACTGAAGCTTTCTTT. It codes for CASSFRTENTEAFF.

V is TRBV27 and J is TRBJ2-2, with 8 nucleotides matching TRBD1. Per germline, CDR1 MNHEY and CDR2 SMNVEV (reference sequence). Trimming took 1 base from V and 7 from J; bases not matched to a gene: 8. This CDR3 is 16 amino acids long. The DNA of the CDR3 is TGTGCCAGCAGTTTATGGCTCAGGGGGCCGGACGGGGAGCTGTTTTTT. This sequence encodes CASSLWLRGPDGELFF.

The chain links TRBV9 to TRBJ1-2, with 8 bases matching TRBD1. This CDR3 region has 15 residues. V lost 0 bases, J lost 3 bases, and 4 bases stayed unmatched. Germline CDR1 SGDLS, CDR2 YYNGEE. The CDR3 protein is CASSVVGQGDYGYTF. The CDR3 nucleotides read TGTGCCAGCAGCGTAGTCGGACAGGGAGACTATGGCTACACCTTC.

The table lists this clone with a count of one. The chain recombines TRBV5-6 with TRBJ2-1; 7 positions match TRBD2. CDR1 and CDR2 (germline): SGHDT, YYEEEE. This CDR3 is built from 16 residues. Unmatched junction bases numbered 14, after V lost 7 bases and J lost 4 bases. CDR3 region: CASGLNAGARYNEQFF. Here the CDR3 DNA reads TGTGCCAGCGGGCTTAATGCGGGAGCTAGGTACAATGAGCAGTTCTTC.

This chain uses TRBV10-1 with TRBJ2-1, with 7 bases lining up with TRBD1. Trimming took 0 bases from V and 15 from J; bases not matched to a gene: 11. The CDR3 is made up of 14 amino acids. Germline assignment: CDR1 WNHNN and CDR2 SYGVQD (reference sequence). CDR3 amino acids: CASSESLTGDRGFF. The CDR3 region has the DNA TGCGCCAGCAGTGAGTCACTTACAGGGGATCGGGGGTTCTTC.

The rearrangement uses TRBV6-5 and TRBJ1-1; D is uncertain. Deletions cut 6 bases from V and 10 bases from J, with 15 bases between. The germline gives CDR1 MNHEY, CDR2 SVGAGI. This CDR3 is 12 amino acids long. The CDR3 loop reads CASRTLAEGAFF. The CDR3 nucleotides read TGTGCCAGCAGGACGTTGGCAGAGGGAGCTTTCTTT.

This chain links TRBV29-1 with TRBJ2-5; 8 bases agree with TRBD1. Germline CDR1 and CDR2: SQVTM and ANQGSEA. The CDR3 is 15 amino acids. Trimming at V came to 0 bases and at J to 5 bases, leaving 8 bases not matched to a gene. CDR3 DNA: TGCAGCGTTGAAGATCGGCAGGGGGCGAGGGAGACCCAGTACTTC. Translation gives CSVEDRQGARETQYF.

This chain links TRBV14 with TRBJ2-7; a possible D gene is TRBD2 (6 bases). V lost 1 base to trimming and J lost 8 bases, with 9 bases between them. This CDR3 region has 12 residues. The germline CDR1 and CDR2 sequences are SGHDN and FVKESK. CDR3 sequence: CASSQGRGQQYF. In nucleotides, the CDR3 is TGTGCCAGCAGCCAAGGGAGGGGTCAGCAGTACTTC.